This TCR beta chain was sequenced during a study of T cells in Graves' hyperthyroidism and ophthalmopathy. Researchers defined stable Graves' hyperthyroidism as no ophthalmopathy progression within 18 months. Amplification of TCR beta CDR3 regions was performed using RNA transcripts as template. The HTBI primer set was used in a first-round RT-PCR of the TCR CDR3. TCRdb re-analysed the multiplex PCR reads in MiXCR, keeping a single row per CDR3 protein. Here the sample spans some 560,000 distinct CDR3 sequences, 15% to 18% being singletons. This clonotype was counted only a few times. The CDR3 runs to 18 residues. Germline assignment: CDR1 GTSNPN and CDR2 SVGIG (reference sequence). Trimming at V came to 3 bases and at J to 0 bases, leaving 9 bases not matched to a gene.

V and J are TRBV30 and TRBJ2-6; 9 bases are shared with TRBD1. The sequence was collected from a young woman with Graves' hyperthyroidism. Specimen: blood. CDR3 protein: CAWRERDRVISGANVLTF. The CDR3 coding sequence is TGTGCCTGGAGGGAGAGGGACAGGGTTATCTCTGGGGCCAACGTCCTGACTTTC.